This TCR beta chain came from a study of CXCR3-negative and CXCR3-positive naive CD8 T cells (dated by TCRdb to between 2018 and 2021). The study in broad terms: About 150 million TRB reads were obtained in total, roughly 1.5 +/- 0.3 million reads per library. The diversity and physicochemical repertoire analyses included under 12 donors pooled from two independent experiments. The TRBV-TRBJ cluster analysis covered naive subsets from about 5 donors and memory cells from 3 donors. Paper-wide results and their limitations: Surface CD5, linked to self-reactivity in mice, was comparable between naive subsets; TCR interaction strength was therefore also inferred from TRB CDR3 physicochemical properties. TRB CDR3s from CXCR3-positive naive cells showed higher hydrophobicity (lower Kidera factor 4), lower energy, and higher strength and volume indices than CXCR3-negative naive cells. Repertoire diversity was comparably high in both naive subsets but much lower in memory CD8+ T cells. Naive CXCR3-negative and CXCR3-positive cells from the same donor showed similar TRBV-TRBJ usage, whereas memory cells showed distinct patterns. CXCR3 expression partially decreased after cryopreservation, so most assays used freshly isolated PBMCs.

About this clonotype: There is no known antigen for this receptor.

Each CD8+ T cell subset was flow-sorted in triplicate, and around 300,000 cells per subset were placed directly into RLT lysis buffer. Naive CD8+ T cells were defined stringently as CD45RO-CCR7+CD27+CD95- to exclude memory contaminants. Peripheral blood mononuclear cells were isolated from buffy coats by standard density gradient centrifugation. A FACSAria III was used to flow-sort naive CD8+ T cells into CXCR3-negative and CXCR3-positive populations. Total RNA was extracted from sorted cells using an RNeasy Mini Kit. CDR1 and CDR2, looked up from the germline V gene, are SQVTM and ANQGSEA. CDR3 length: 12 amino acids, cysteine to phenylalanine. The protein alone is recorded here. Sequencing was carried out with a NextSeq 550. The Human TCR Profiling Kit (MiLaboratory) was used to make UMI-labeled 5' RACE TRB cDNA libraries. The full amount of extracted RNA was used for cDNA synthesis, and the full amount of resulting cDNA was used for PCR amplification. The libraries were made side by side, with each library going through the same number of PCR cycles. As for the original processing: With a minimum of two reads required per UMI, MIGEC and MiXCR pulled out about 53,000 +/- 10,000 unique UMI-labeled TRB cDNA molecules from each library. An average of approximately 40,000 +/- 10,000 functional in-frame TRB CDR3 nucleotide clonotypes without stop codons was found per library. After downsampling to 5000 UMI-labeled TRB molecules per sample, diversity metrics, including normalized Shannon-Wiener and Chao1, were computed in VDJtools. Clonotype-size-weighted physicochemical properties of the central five CDR3 residues (interaction energy, strength, volume and Kidera factor 4) were computed in VDJtools. TCRdb reprocessed the public reads and reports one entry per CDR3 protein sequence, without DNA. The V and J calls here are based on TCRdb, not the publication. The table kept for this sample lists approximately 100,000 distinct CDR3 sequences. Over 1.5% of the sample belongs to the ten largest clones.

This TCR was recovered from a human donor in good health. Some clones in this sample may be carry-over from other donors' samples. The source material was naive CXCR3- CD8+ T cells from blood. This specimen's cell subset or site label, per the study, means: CD45RO-CCR7+CD27+CD95- naive CD8+ T cells lacking CXCR3 (TNR3-). The sequence joins TRBV29-1 to TRBJ2-3; TCRdb lists TRBD1, though no DNA is available to test this call. The encoded CDR3 is CSVAGGRQEQYF.